Following are 30 T cell receptor beta chains from one sample sequenced in a study of T-cell reconstitution after alpha-beta-depleted transplantation in children. TCRbeta library construction was performed incorporating unique molecular identifiers. TCRdb processed the PCR reads anew with MiXCR; each CDR3 protein has one entry. The sample shows hundreds of thousands of distinct CDR3 sequences, roughly 15% of them seen only once. Material: PBMCs, mostly from graft donor cells, obtained 360 days after TCRalphabeta/CD19-depleted stem cell transplant. The receptor set was obtained from a boy in the first two years of life who had a stem cell transplant for Wiskott-Aldrich syndrome, so the T cells may come from the graft donor.

There are a few counts of this clonotype. This chain connects TRBV29-1 to TRBJ2-1; D uncertain. Germline CDR1 and CDR2: SQVTM and ANQGSEA. Deletions cut 8 bases from V and 10 bases from J, with 15 bases between. The CDR3 covers 11 residues. CDR3 coding DNA: TGCAGCAGTTTCTGGGCCAGAGAGCAGTTCTTC. Translating gives CSSFWAREQFF.

The chain carries TRBV6-2 or TRBV6-3 and TRBJ2-7; D is possibly TRBD1 or TRBD2 (5 bases each). Trimming shortened V by 6 bases and J by 3 bases, and 21 bases separated the two germline ends. The CDR3 length is 16 residues. CDR1 and CDR2 (germline): MNHEY, SVGEGT. The CDR3 region is CASSPPTLGRDYEQYF. Written as DNA, the CDR3 is TGTGCCAGCAGCCCCCCTACGCTGGGACGAGACTACGAGCAGTACTTC.

CDR3 nucleotides: TGTGCCAGCAGCCAAGGACTAGCATGGGGCACAGATACGCAGTATTTT. This codes for CASSQGLAWGTDTQYF. The rearrangement joins TRBV14 to TRBJ2-3; 7 bases match TRBD2. Germline trimming cut 1 base from V and 1 base from J; bases unmatched to any gene: 5. The CDR3 runs to 16 residues. Germline CDR1 and CDR2: SGHDN and FVKESK.

This clonotype was picked up many times. This chain uses TRBV5-1 with TRBJ2-1, with D perhaps TRBD1 (6 bases). V dropped 2 bases and J dropped 4 bases, with 13 bases sitting between them. The CDR3 has 15 residues. Germline V gene sequence: CDR1 SGHRS, CDR2 YFSETQ. The CDR3 sequence: CASSLAGTSYNEQFF. CDR3 coding DNA: TGCGCCAGCAGCTTAGCCGGGACATCATACAATGAGCAGTTCTTC.

The J gene is TRBJ2-1, the V gene TRBV18, with 11 nucleotides matching TRBD2. CDR3 length equals 16 residues. The V gene's germline CDR1 is KGHSH and CDR2 LQKENI. Trimming at V came to 0 bases and at J to 6 bases, leaving 4 bases not matched to a gene. The CDR3 region is CASSPPLLAGVNEQFF. As DNA, the CDR3 is TGTGCCAGCTCACCACCGCTACTAGCGGGGGTCAATGAGCAGTTCTTC.

The V gene is TRBV12-3 or TRBV12-4, the J gene TRBJ2-6; 8 bases fit TRBD2. CDR3 size: 18 residues. V lost 1 base and J lost 1; bases outside the gene matches: 6. The CDR3 reads CASSLVASGRSGANVLTF. The CDR3 DNA reads as TGTGCCAGCAGTTTAGTCGCTAGCGGGCGTTCTGGGGCCAACGTCCTGACTTTC.

This clonotype was picked up a small number of times. The rearrangement uses TRBV10-1 and TRBJ2-2; 12 bases are shared with TRBD1. The germline gives CDR1 WNHNN, CDR2 SYGVQD (reference sequence). The CDR3 extends over 18 amino acids. V dropped 0 bases and J dropped 6; count of bases not matched to a gene: 8. The CDR3 DNA sequence: TGCGCCAGCAGTGAGTCACCGGGACAGGGGGCAATCGCCGGGGAGCTGTTTTTT. Translated: CASSESPGQGAIAGELFF.

The rearrangement joins TRBV4-1 to TRBJ2-5; 14 positions agree with TRBD2. The V gene's germline CDR1 is MGHRA and CDR2 YSYEKL. There are 16 residues in the CDR3. Trimming took 6 bases from V and 7 from J; bases not matched to a gene: 10. The CDR3 bases are TGCGCCAGCAGTCCTGGGACTAGCGGGGGACCGAGGACCCAGTACTTC. Translating gives CASSPGTSGGPRTQYF.

This chain joins TRBV10-3 and TRBJ2-2; D perhaps matches TRBD2 (6 bases). V lost 7 bases, J lost 5 bases, and 14 bases lay in between. The germline V gene encodes CDR1 ENHRY and CDR2 SYGVKD. CDR3 size: 14 residues. For the CDR3, the DNA is TGTGCCATCACTTCGACTAGGAAGACCGGGGAGCTGTTTTTT. This gives the protein CAITSTRKTGELFF.

The rearrangement joins TRBV15 to TRBJ1-4; D is ambiguous. V gave up 5 bases and J gave up 5 bases, with 12 bases separating them. The CDR3 has 14 residues. CDR1 is LNHNV, CDR2 YYDKDF, per germline (reference sequence). CDR3 DNA: TGTGCCACCAGCTGTTCCAGCAAAAATGAAAAACTGTTTTTT. Its protein is CATSCSSKNEKLFF. Supplemented by reference TRBV15 and TRBJ1-4, the full variable domain reads DAMVIQNPRYQVTQFGKPVTLSCSQTLNHNVMYWYQQKSSQAPKLLFHYYDKDFNNEADTPDNFQSRRPNTSFCFLDIRSPGLGDTAMYLCATSCSSKNEKLFFGSGTQLSVL.

In nucleotides, the CDR3 is TGTGCCAGCAGCCAACTTAGACCACAGGGGGCGCCGGGGCTCGACATTCAGTACTTC. Encoded protein: CASSQLRPQGAPGLDIQYF. The rearrangement uses TRBV3-1 and TRBJ2-4; 9 nucleotides agree with TRBD1. The CDR3 is 19 residues long. After removal of 2 bases from V and 8 bases from J, the junction contained 19 bases not matched to a gene. Looked up from germline, CDR1 is LGHDT and CDR2 is YNNKEL (reference sequence).

This clonotype was seen more than once but under ten times. The chain joins TRBV12-3 or TRBV12-4 to TRBJ1-4; D is perhaps TRBD1 (6 bases). This CDR3 comprises 14 residues. V dropped 4 bases and J dropped 8 bases, with 14 bases sitting between them. This CDR3 reads CASSYAGGGEKLFF. The DNA for the CDR3 is TGTGCCAGCAGTTACGCAGGAGGGGGAGAAAAACTGTTTTTT.

This clonotype was detected a few times. The chain links TRBV5-5 to TRBJ2-5; D unclear. The V gene lost 5 bases and the J gene lost 5 bases, with 16 bases spanning the gap. Germline V gene lookup returns CDR1 SGHKS and CDR2 YYEKEE (reference sequence). The CDR3 covers 14 residues. CDR3 DNA: TGTGCCAGCAGGATACTCCGCTCCGGGGAGACCCAGTACTTC. Amino acid sequence: CASRILRSGETQYF.

The CDR3, as DNA: TGTGCCAGCAGCTTAGATATCCTGGGGGGGAGCGCAAATGAGCAGTTCTTC. This encodes CASSLDILGGSANEQFF. The J gene is TRBJ2-1, the V gene TRBV11-3, with 7 bases aligning to TRBD2. J gave up 7 bases and V 0 bases, and 12 bases lay outside the gene matches. Germline V CDR1 and CDR2: SGHNT, YENEEA. The CDR3 is 17 amino acids.

The rearrangement links TRBV9 to TRBJ1-1; D unclear. Trimming shortened V by 0 bases and J by 0 bases, and 9 bases separated the two germline ends. Germline assignment: CDR1 SGDLS and CDR2 YYNGEE. The CDR3 totals 15 residues. The CDR3 bases are TGTGCCAGCAGCGTAGCTTCGGCGGTGAACACTGAAGCTTTCTTT. It encodes CASSVASAVNTEAFF.

This clonotype has only a few counts. The chain recombines TRBV11-2 with TRBJ2-7; a weak D match, TRBD2 (5 bases). The germline gives CDR1 SGHAT, CDR2 FQNNGV. The CDR3 extends over 18 amino acids. V lost 5 bases and J lost 2, with 25 bases in between. CDR3 DNA sequence: TGTGCCAGCAGCCCAGTAGTTCTAGGGCGGGCCATCCCCTACGAGCAGTACTTC. Its translation is CASSPVVLGRAIPYEQYF.

This clonotype was found a few times. The V gene is TRBV7-2, the J gene TRBJ2-7, with 8 nucleotides matching TRBD1. There are 14 residues in the CDR3. Germline loops: CDR1 SGHTA, CDR2 FQGNSA. Trimming at V came to 5 bases and at J to 3 bases, leaving 6 bases not matched to a gene. The CDR3 is CASSPWTGHYEQYF. CDR3 nucleotides: TGTGCCAGCAGCCCTTGGACAGGGCACTACGAGCAGTACTTC.

The rearrangement joins TRBV5-1 to TRBJ2-1; D is possibly TRBD2 (5 bases). V dropped 3 bases and J dropped 3 bases, with 13 bases sitting between them. This CDR3 spans 15 amino acids. Germline lookup yields CDR1 SGHRS and CDR2 YFSETQ. DNA for the CDR3: TGCGCCAGCAGCTCTGGAGGTACTTTCTACAATGAGCAGTTCTTC. The encoded protein is CASSSGGTFYNEQFF.

This clonotype was picked up a small number of times. In DNA form, the CDR3 reads TGTGCCAGCAGCACGGACAGGACACCCTACGAGCAGTACTTC. It codes for CASSTDRTPYEQYF. J is TRBJ2-7 and V is TRBV9; 7 bases agree with TRBD1. With V trimmed by 4 bases and J by 2 bases, 6 bases remained unmatched. This CDR3 is built from 14 residues. Germline V gene sequence: CDR1 SGDLS, CDR2 YYNGEE.

A few counts support this clonotype. The chain carries TRBV5-1 and TRBJ2-7, with D unclear. CDR1 and CDR2 from the germline V gene are SGHRS and YFSETQ. The CDR3 is 13 amino acids. Trimming stripped 0 bases from V and 6 bases from J, with 10 bases between. CDR3 sequence reads: CASSLGASGEQYF. CDR3 coding DNA: TGCGCCAGCAGCTTGGGGGCCTCAGGCGAGCAGTACTTC.

The CDR3 sequence: CSARKPRRLLNEQFF. CDR3 DNA sequence: TGCAGCGCCCGAAAGCCAAGGCGGTTACTCAATGAGCAGTTCTTC. The chain carries TRBV29-1 and TRBJ2-1; D unresolved. CDR3 length: 15 residues. Trimming stripped 7 bases from V and 6 bases from J, with 22 bases between. The germline CDR1 and CDR2 sequences are SQVTM and ANQGSEA.

As to this clonotype: A read error may account for a junction end that differs from germline. This sequence joins TRBV6-2 or TRBV6-3 and TRBJ2-4; 7 bases agree with TRBD1. CDR3 length equals 18 residues. Germline V gene data show CDR1 as MNHEY and CDR2 as SVGEGT. CDR3 in amino acids: CASSYDRAPRVAKSIQYF. CDR3 DNA: TGTGCCAGCAGTTACGACAGGGCTCCACGGGTAGCCAAAAGCATTCAGTACTTC.

The table lists this clonotype with a few counts. The chain carries TRBV5-1 and TRBJ2-7, with 12 bases fitting TRBD2. Germline loops: CDR1 SGHRS, CDR2 YFSETQ. Unmatched junction bases numbered 8, after V lost 0 bases and J lost 1 base. The CDR3 contains 18 residues. The CDR3 nucleotides read TGCGCCAGCAGCTTGGGTCTAGCGGGAGGGCCCGCTTCCTACGAGCAGTACTTC. Protein sequence: CASSLGLAGGPASYEQYF.

The V and J genes are TRBV20-1 and TRBJ2-1; D not resolved. The CDR3 consists of 15 residues. Germline values: CDR1 DFQATT, CDR2 SNEGSKA (reference sequence). V lost 1 base, J lost 4 bases, and 14 bases lay in between. The CDR3, as DNA: TGCAGTGCTAGAGTCCCTCGGGCAGCTTACAATGAGCAGTTCTTC. Amino acids: CSARVPRAAYNEQFF.

This clonotype was detected only a few times. The chain employs TRBV7-8 and TRBJ2-7; tentative D call: TRBD1 (6 bases). The V gene's germline CDR1 is SGHVS and CDR2 FQNEAQ. The CDR3 contains 14 residues. Trimming removed 3 bases at V and 7 bases at J, with 16 bases between. CDR3 sequence reads: CASSLLRDKGEQYF. The CDR3 DNA reads as TGTGCCAGCAGCTTGCTCCGGGACAAAGGGGAGCAGTACTTC.

The chain is built from TRBV7-9 and TRBJ2-3; 8 bases match TRBD2. V shed 5 bases, J shed 3 bases, and the junction held 10 bases outside the gene matches. This CDR3 comprises 16 residues. Germline V gene sequence: CDR1 SEHNR, CDR2 FQNEAQ (reference sequence). DNA of the CDR3: TGTGCCAGCAGCAGTTTTAGCGGGGTAATAACAGATACGCAGTATTTT. Residues: CASSSFSGVITDTQYF.

The chain joins TRBV7-2 to TRBJ1-2; D gene unclear. Between the trimmed V and J ends, which lost 2 bases and 3 bases, there was a span of 7 bases. Germline values: CDR1 SGHTA, CDR2 FQGNSA. The CDR3 is 13 amino acids. The CDR3 loop is CASSLRWYYGYTF. For the CDR3, the DNA is TGTGCCAGCAGCTTAAGGTGGTACTATGGCTACACCTTC.

V is TRBV7-9 and J is TRBJ1-6, with TRBD1 identical over 7 bases. This CDR3 has 16 residues. V gave up 5 bases and J gave up 5 bases; unmatched junction bases: 9. The germline CDR1 and CDR2 sequences are SEHNR and FQNEAQ (reference sequence). For the CDR3, the DNA is TGTGCCAGCAGCCGGTCCGGGACAGTGAATAATTCACCCCTCCACTTT. It is translated as CASSRSGTVNNSPLHF.

This sequence joins TRBV12-3 or TRBV12-4 and TRBJ2-5; 7 bases map to TRBD1. The CDR3 covers 13 residues. Germline trimming cut 7 bases from V and 6 bases from J; bases unmatched to any gene: 8. Here the CDR3 DNA reads TGTGCCAGCAACCACAGGGGTAGGAAGACCCAGTACTTC. It specifies CASNHRGRKTQYF.

The V call is TRBV24-1, the J call TRBJ2-5; D unresolved. The V end lost 2 bases, the J end lost 3 bases, and 15 bases lay between the germline ends. The CDR3 runs to 16 residues. Germline V gives CDR1 KGHDR, CDR2 SFDVKD. The CDR3 region is CATSDYAEMGKETQYF. The CDR3 DNA follows: TGTGCCACCAGTGATTATGCGGAGATGGGTAAAGAGACCCAGTACTTC.